One and the same sample provided the 7 T cell receptor beta chains below, sequenced in a study of regulatory and conventional T cells in RAG deficiency. Clones were read by immunoSEQ multiplex PCR, and TCRdb kept only the in-frame ones, dropping some. The sample comprises tens of thousands of clones, about 93% of which are singletons, and over 0.75% rests with the top ten. Genomic DNA came from blood regulatory T cells gated CD4+ CD25-high CD127-low. The data also belong to a second study, concerning regulatory T cells. This second study says: Amplification used 52 TRBV primers and 13 TRBJ primers.

Source material: Tregs sorted from blood. The receptors shown here come from a human donor in good health.

This chain joins TRBV5-1 and TRBJ1-4; TRBD1 agrees at 8 bases. This CDR3 is built from 16 residues. CDR1 SGHRS and CDR2 YFSETQ come from the germline V gene. V trimming: 1 base; J trimming: 8 bases; junction bases outside the gene matches: 10. The CDR3 DNA is TGCGCCAGCAGCTTGATGGGTCAGGGGGCAGGGGAAAAACTGTTTTTT. Its protein is CASSLMGQGAGEKLFF.

The J gene is TRBJ1-2, the V gene TRBV7-2, with D perhaps TRBD1 (5 bases). Per the germline V gene, CDR1 is SGHTA and CDR2 is FQGNSA. The CDR3 is made up of 14 amino acids. The V and J ends lost 6 bases and 0 bases respectively, with 11 bases between them. This CDR3 reads CASSHRLTNYGYTF. The CDR3 nucleotides are TGTGCCAGCAGTCACAGGCTAACTAACTATGGCTACACCTTC.

The chain links TRBV7-8 to TRBJ2-1; TRBD1 aligns across 9 bases. Germline-derived CDR1 and CDR2 are SGHVS and FQNEAQ. The CDR3 has 16 amino acids. The V gene end was trimmed by 2 bases and the J gene end by 3 bases; junction bases not matched to a gene: 5. Here the CDR3 reads CASSLRQGVFYNEQFF. For the CDR3, the DNA is TGTGCCAGCAGCTTAAGACAGGGGGTGTTCTACAATGAGCAGTTCTTC.

This clone was detected only once. The J gene is TRBJ1-1, the V gene TRBV7-9; 10 bases line up with TRBD1. The CDR3 is made up of 17 amino acids. V shed 3 bases and J 0 bases; nucleotides not matched to a gene: 7. The germline V gene encodes CDR1 SEHNR and CDR2 FQNEAQ (reference sequence). The CDR3 coding sequence is TGTGCCAGCAGCTTGTTACCGGGACAGGGGATGAACACTGAAGCTTTCTTT. It yields the protein CASSLLPGQGMNTEAFF.

The CDR3 is CASSLGRSVRFF. CDR3 DNA: TGTGCCAGCAGCTTAGGACGGTCGGTTAGGTTCTTC. V gene TRBV7-2 combines with J gene TRBJ2-1, with no clear D. The V end lost 1 base, the J end lost 15 bases, and 13 bases lay between the germline ends. CDR1 and CDR2 from the germline V gene are SGHTA and FQGNSA. The CDR3 loop spans 12 amino acids. Full variable domain (missing parts from reference TRBV7-2 and TRBJ2-1): GAGVSQSPSNKVTEKGKDVELRCDPISGHTALYWYRQSLGQGLEFLIYFQGNSAPDKSGLPSDRFSAERTGGSVSTLTIQRTQQEDSAVYLCASSLGRSVRFFGPGTRLTVL.

The chain employs TRBV6-1 and TRBJ2-3, with unresolved D. The CDR3 length is 12 residues. Trimming left V 6 bases short and J 7 bases short, with 11 bases between. From germline, CDR1 is MNHNS and CDR2 SASEGT. The CDR3 DNA follows: TGTGCCAGCAGGGCTCGGGTCAATACGCAGTATTTT. It yields the protein CASRARVNTQYF.

The chain couples TRBV7-8 to TRBJ2-5; the D is unclear. This CDR3 comprises 10 residues. Germline V gene lookup returns CDR1 SGHVS and CDR2 FQNEAQ. Trimming cost V 4 bases and J 4 bases, with 1 base left between them. This CDR3 reads CASSSETQYF. CDR3 DNA sequence: TGTGCCAGCAGCTCAGAGACCCAGTACTTC.